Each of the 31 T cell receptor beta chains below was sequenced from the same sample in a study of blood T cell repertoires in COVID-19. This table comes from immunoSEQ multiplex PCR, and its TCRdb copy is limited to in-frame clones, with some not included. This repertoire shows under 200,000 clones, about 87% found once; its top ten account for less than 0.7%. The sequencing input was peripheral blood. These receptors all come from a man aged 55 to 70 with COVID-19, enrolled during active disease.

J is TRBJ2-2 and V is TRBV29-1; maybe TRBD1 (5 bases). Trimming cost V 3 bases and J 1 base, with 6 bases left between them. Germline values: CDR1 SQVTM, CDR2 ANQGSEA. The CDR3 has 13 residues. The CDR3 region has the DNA TGCAGCGTTGACAGGGAGAACACCGGGGAGCTGTTTTTT. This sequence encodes CSVDRENTGELFF.

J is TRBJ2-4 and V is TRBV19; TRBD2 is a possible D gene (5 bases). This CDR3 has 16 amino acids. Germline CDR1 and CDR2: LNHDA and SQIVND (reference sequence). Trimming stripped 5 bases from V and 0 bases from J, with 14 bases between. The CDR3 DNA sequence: TGTGCCAGTAGTCGCAATGGAGGTCTAGCCAAAAACATTCAGTACTTC. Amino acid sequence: CASSRNGGLAKNIQYF.

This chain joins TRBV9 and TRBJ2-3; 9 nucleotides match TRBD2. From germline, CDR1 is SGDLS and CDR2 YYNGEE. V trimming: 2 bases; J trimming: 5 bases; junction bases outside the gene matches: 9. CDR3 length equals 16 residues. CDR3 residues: CASSVRPTSGIDTQYF. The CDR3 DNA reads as TGTGCCAGCAGCGTCCGCCCGACTAGCGGAATAGATACGCAGTATTTT.

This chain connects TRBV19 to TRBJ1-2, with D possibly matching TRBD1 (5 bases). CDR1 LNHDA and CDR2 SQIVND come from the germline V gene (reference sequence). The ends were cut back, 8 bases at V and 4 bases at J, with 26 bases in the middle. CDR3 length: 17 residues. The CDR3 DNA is TGTGCCAGTTCTCCTGGGGCTGGGGGGACTCAGATCTATGGCTACACCTTC. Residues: CASSPGAGGTQIYGYTF.

CDR3 nucleotide sequence: TGCGCCAGCAGCCAGGACAGGGGGCGTTCCTACAATGAGCAGTTCTTC. Translating gives CASSQDRGRSYNEQFF. The chain has TRBV4-1 and TRBJ2-1; 11 nucleotides match TRBD1. V shed 3 bases and J 1 base; nucleotides not matched to a gene: 2. The CDR3 has 16 amino acids. Per germline, CDR1 MGHRA and CDR2 YSYEKL.

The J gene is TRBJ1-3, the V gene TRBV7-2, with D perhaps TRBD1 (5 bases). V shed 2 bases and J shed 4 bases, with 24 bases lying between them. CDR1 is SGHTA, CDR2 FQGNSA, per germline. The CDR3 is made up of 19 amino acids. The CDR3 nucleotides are TGTGCCAGCAGCTTATCGGGGGTGGCAGGACCCTTAGCCGGAAACACCATATATTTT. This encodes CASSLSGVAGPLAGNTIYF.

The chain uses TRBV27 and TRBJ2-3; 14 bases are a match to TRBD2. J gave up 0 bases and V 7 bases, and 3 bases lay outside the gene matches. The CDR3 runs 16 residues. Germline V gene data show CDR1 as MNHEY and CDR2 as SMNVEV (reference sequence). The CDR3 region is CASTGTSGSSTDTQYF. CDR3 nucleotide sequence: TGTGCCAGCACCGGGACTAGCGGGAGTAGCACAGATACGCAGTATTTT.

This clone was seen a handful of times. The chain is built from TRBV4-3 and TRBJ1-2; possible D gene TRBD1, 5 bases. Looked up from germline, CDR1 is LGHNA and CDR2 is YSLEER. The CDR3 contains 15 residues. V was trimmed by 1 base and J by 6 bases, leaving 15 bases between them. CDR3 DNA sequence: TGCGCCAGCAGCCAAGGTCAGGGCAACTCAAATGGCTACACCTTC. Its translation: CASSQGQGNSNGYTF.

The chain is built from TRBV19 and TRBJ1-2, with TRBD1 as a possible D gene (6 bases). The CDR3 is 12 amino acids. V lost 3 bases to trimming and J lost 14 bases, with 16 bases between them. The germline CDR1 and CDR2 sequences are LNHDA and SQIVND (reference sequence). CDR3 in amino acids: CASSIPGGAYTF. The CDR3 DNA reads TGTGCCAGTAGTATCCCTGGGGGCGCCTATACCTTC.

This CDR3 reads CASSSEGQLNTEAFF. The CDR3 region has the DNA TGTGCCAGCAGCTCGGAGGGACAGTTGAACACTGAAGCTTTCTTT. This sequence joins TRBV7-2 and TRBJ1-1; 7 nucleotides match TRBD1. From germline, CDR1 is SGHTA and CDR2 FQGNSA. Trimming at V came to 4 bases and at J to 0 bases, leaving 5 bases not matched to a gene. CDR3 length: 15 residues. The complete variable domain, with remaining parts taken from reference TRBV7-2 and TRBJ1-1, reads GAGVSQSPSNKVTEKGKDVELRCDPISGHTALYWYRQSLGQGLEFLIYFQGNSAPDKSGLPSDRFSAERTGGSVSTLTIQRTQQEDSAVYLCASSSEGQLNTEAFFGQGTRLTVV.

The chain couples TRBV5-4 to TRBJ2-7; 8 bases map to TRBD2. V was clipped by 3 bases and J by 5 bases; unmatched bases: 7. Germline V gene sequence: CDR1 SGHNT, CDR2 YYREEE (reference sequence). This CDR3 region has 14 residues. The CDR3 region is CASSYRGGSDEQYF. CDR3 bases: TGTGCCAGCAGCTACCGGGGGGGGTCGGACGAGCAGTACTTC.

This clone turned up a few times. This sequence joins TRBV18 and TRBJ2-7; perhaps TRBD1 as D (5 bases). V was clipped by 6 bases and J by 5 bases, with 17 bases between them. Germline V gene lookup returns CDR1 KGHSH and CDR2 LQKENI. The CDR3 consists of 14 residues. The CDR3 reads CASSPESGFNEQYF. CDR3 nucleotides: TGTGCCAGCTCGCCTGAATCAGGGTTCAACGAGCAGTACTTC.

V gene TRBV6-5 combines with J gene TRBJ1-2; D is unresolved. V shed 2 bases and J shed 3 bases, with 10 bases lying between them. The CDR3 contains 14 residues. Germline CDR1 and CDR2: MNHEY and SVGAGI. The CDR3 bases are TGTGCCAGCAGTTACGCGGGTGCAGACTATGGCTACACCTTC. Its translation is CASSYAGADYGYTF.

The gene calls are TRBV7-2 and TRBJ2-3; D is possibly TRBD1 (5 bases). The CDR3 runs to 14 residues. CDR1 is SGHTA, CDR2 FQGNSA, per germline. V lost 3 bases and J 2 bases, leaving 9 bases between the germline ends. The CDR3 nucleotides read TGTGCCAGCAGCTTGCAGGGAATCACAGATACGCAGTATTTT. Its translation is CASSLQGITDTQYF.

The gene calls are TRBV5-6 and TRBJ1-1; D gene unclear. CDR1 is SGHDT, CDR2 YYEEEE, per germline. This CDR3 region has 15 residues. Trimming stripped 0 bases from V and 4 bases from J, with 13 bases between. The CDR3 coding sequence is TGTGCCAGCAGCTTGGTTGGGCAAATGGGCACTGAAGCTTTCTTT. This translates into CASSLVGQMGTEAFF.

The CDR3 DNA reads TGTGCCAGCAGCTTGGTTTTGGCTCCGGCAGGGCCCCAGCATTTT. Its translation: CASSLVLAPAGPQHF. The chain recombines TRBV5-5 with TRBJ1-5; D is ambiguous. The CDR3 loop spans 15 amino acids. Per germline, CDR1 SGHKS and CDR2 YYEKEE (reference sequence). V was pared by 0 bases and J by 9 bases, with 16 bases between. Combining the CDR3 with reference TRBV5-5 and TRBJ1-5 gives the whole variable domain DAGVTQSPTHLIKTRGQQVTLRCSPISGHKSVSWYQQVLGQGPQFIFQYYEKEERGRGNFPDRFSARQFPNYSSELNVNALLLGDSALYLCASSLVLAPAGPQHFGDGTRLSIL.

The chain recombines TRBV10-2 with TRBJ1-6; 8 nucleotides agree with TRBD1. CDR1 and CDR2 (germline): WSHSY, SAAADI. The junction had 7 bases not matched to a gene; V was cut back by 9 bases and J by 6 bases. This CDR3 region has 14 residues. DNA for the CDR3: TGCGCCAGAGCGGACAGGGCCTCTAATTCACCCCTCCACTTT. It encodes CARADRASNSPLHF.

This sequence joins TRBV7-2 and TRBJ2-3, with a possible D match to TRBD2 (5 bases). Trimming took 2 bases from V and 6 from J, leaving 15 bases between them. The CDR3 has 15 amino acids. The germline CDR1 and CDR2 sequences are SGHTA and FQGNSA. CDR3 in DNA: TGTGCCAGCAGCTTAAGAATACTAGTGACGGATACGCAGTATTTT. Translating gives CASSLRILVTDTQYF.

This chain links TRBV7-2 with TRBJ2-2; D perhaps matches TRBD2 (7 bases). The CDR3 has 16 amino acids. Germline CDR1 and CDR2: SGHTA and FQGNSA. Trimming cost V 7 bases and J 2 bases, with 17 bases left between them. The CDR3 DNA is TGTGCCAGCAACTCGGGGGGCGGGGGAAACACCGGGGAGCTGTTTTTT. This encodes CASNSGGGGNTGELFF.

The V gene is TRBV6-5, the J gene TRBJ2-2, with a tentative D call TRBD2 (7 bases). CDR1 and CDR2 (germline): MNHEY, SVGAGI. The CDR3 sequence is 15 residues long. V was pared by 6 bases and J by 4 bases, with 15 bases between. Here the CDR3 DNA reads TGTGCCAGCAGCCCCCAAGGGGGGGTCACCGGGGAGCTGTTTTTT. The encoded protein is CASSPQGGVTGELFF.

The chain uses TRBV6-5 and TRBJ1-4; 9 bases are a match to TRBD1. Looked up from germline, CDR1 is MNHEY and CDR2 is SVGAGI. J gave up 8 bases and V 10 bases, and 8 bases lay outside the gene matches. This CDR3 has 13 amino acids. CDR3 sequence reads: CATSRDRDEKLFF. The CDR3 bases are TGTGCCACAAGCCGGGACAGGGACGAAAAACTGTTTTTT.

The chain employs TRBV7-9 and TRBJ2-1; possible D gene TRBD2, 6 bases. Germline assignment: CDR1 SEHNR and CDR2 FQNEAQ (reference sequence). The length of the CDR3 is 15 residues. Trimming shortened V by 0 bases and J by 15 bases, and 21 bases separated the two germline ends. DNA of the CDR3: TGTGCCAGCAGCTTAGCGCTCGGATCGGCGGGGCCTCCGTTCTTC. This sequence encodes CASSLALGSAGPPFF.

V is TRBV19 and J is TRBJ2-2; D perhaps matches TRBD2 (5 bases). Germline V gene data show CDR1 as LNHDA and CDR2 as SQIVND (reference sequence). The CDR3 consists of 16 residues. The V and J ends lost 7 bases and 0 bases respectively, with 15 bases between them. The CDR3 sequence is CASIGGRLANTGELFF. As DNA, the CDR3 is TGTGCCAGTATCGGCGGGCGGCTTGCGAACACCGGGGAGCTGTTTTTT.

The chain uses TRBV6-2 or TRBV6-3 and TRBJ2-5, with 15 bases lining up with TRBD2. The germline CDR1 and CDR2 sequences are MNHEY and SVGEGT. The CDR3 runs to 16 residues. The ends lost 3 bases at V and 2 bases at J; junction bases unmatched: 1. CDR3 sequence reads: CASSYGTSGGQETQYF. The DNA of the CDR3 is TGTGCCAGCAGTTATGGGACTAGCGGGGGGCAAGAGACCCAGTACTTC.

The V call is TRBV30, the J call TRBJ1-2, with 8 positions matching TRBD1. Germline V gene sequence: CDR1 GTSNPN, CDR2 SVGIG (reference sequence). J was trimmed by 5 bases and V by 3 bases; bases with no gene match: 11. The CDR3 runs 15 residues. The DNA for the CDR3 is TGTGCCTGGAGCACCAGGGGGCGGGGGCATTATGGCTACACCTTC. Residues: CAWSTRGRGHYGYTF.

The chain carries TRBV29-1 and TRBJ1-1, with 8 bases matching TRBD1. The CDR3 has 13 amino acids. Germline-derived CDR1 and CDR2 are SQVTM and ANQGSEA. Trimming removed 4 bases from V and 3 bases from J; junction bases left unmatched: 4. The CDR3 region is CSVGQGWDTEAFF. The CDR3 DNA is TGCAGCGTTGGACAGGGGTGGGACACTGAAGCTTTCTTT.

CDR3 coding DNA: TGCGCCAGCAGCCGCTTAACCGGAGAGAGAGGAAACACCATATATTTT. The encoded protein is CASSRLTGERGNTIYF. The chain combines TRBV4-1 with TRBJ1-3; unclear D gene. Germline V lookup: CDR1 MGHRA, CDR2 YSYEKL. V lost 4 bases, J lost 4 bases, and 17 bases lay in between. CDR3 length equals 16 residues.

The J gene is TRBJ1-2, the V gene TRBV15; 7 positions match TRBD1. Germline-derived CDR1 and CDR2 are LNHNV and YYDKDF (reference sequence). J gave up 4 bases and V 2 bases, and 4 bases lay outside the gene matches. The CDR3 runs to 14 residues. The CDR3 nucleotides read TGTGCCACCAGCAGACAACAGGGGCCCTATGGCTACACCTTC. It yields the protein CATSRQQGPYGYTF.

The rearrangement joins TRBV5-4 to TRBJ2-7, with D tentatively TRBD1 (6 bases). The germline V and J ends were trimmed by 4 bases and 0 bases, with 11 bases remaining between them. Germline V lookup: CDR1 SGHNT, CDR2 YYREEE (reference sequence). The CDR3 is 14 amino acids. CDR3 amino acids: CASSPDRFSYEQYF. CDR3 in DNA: TGTGCCAGCAGCCCGGACAGATTCTCCTACGAGCAGTACTTC.

The CDR3 DNA reads as TGTGCCAGTAGATACAGGGACACTGAAGCTTTCTTT. As protein: CASRYRDTEAFF. The V gene is TRBV19, the J gene TRBJ1-1, with D perhaps TRBD1 (6 bases). Germline V CDR1 and CDR2: LNHDA, SQIVND (reference sequence). The ends were cut back, 6 bases at V and 3 bases at J, with 8 bases in the middle. CDR3 length: 12 residues.

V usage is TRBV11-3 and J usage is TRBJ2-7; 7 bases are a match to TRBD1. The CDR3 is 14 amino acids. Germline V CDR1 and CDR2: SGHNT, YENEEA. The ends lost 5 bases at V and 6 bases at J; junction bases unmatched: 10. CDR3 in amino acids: CASSRNRGKVEQYF. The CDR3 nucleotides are TGTGCCAGCAGCCGGAACAGGGGTAAAGTCGAGCAGTACTTC. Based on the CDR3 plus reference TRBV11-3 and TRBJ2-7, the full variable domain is EAGVVQSPRYKIIEKKQPVAFWCNPISGHNTLYWYLQNLGQGPELLIRYENEEAVDDSQLPKDRFSAERLKGVDSTLKIQPAELGDSAVYLCASSRNRGKVEQYFGPGTRLTVT.